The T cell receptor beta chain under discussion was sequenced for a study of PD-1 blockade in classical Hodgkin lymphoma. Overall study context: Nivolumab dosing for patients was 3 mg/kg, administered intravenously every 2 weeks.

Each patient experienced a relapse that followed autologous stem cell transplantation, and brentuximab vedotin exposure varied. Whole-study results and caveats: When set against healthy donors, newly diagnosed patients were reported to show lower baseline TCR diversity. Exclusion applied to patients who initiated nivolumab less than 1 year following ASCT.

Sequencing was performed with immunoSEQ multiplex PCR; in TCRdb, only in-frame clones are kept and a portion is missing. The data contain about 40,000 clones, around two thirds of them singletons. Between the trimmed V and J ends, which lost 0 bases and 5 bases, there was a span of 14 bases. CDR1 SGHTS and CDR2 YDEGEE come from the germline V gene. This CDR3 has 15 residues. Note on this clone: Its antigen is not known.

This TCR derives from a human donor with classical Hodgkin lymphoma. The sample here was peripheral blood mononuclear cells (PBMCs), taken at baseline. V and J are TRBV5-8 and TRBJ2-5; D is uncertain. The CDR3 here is CASSLAIGRWETQYF. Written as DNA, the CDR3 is TGTGCCAGCAGCTTGGCCATAGGGCGTTGGGAGACCCAGTACTTC.